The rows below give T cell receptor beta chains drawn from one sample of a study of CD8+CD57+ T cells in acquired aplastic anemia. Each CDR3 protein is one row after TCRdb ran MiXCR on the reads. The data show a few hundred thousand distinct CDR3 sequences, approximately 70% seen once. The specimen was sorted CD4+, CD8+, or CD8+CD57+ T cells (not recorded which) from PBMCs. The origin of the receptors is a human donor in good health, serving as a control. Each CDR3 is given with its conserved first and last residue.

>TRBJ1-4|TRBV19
CASSIQGFGEKLFF
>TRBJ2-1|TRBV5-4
CASSLRHAGGPNEQFF
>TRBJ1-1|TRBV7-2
CASSVGGALHTEYFF
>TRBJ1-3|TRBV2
CASSVQGSENPIYF
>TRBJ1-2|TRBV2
CASILTTGLNQPQHF
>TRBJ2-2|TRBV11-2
CASSLGPNTEELFF
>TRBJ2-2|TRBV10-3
CATRQEADTGELFF
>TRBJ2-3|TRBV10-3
CATGDLAQTGSDTQYF
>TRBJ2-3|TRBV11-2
CASSPTFVDTQYF
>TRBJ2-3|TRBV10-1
CASIRRGQGEPREKADTQYF
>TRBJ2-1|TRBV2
CASIKGLGEYNEQFF
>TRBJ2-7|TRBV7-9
CASSLRGELYDESF
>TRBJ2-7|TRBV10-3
CAISRSVGSYEQYF
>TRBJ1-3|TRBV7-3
CASSRMGGRGNAFYF
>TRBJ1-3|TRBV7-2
CASSQDTSGNTIYF
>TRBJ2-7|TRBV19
CASSITTGAEQYF
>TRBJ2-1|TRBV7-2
CASSSGYGGEKYF
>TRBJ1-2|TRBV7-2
CASSTATELYNDQTF
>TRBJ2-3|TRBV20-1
CSAWTSGGVTDTQYF
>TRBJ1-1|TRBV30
CAWSLVLNTEAFF
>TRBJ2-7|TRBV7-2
CASSPMGQGISYEQYF
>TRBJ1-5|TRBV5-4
CASSSPGNRTVKADQPQHF
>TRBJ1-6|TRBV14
CASSRKGALHW
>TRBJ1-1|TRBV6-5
CASSYSREGTRGFRVNTEAFF
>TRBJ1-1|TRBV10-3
CAITGAVNTEPFF
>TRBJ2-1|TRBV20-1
CSATSGQQEINEQFF
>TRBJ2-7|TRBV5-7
CASNFNRNYEQYF
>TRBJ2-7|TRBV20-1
CSALKGYEQYF
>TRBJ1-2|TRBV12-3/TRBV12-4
CASFSQGRANYGYTF
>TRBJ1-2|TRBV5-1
CASSLVTDNYGYTF
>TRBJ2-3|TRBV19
CAWGARGVGTDKQYF
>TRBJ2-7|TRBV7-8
CASSLEAQGLYEQYF
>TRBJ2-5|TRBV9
CASSATVKSPLHF
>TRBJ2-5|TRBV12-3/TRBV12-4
CASSFHGTSETQYF
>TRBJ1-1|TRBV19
CASSAGDREGTEAFF
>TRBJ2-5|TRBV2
CASSTTAGGRETQYF
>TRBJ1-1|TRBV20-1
CSAPRPGREQAFF
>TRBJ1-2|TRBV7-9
CASSPWDRQYGYTF
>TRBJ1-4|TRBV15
CATSSDTGADHEKLFF
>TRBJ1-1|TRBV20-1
CSVPRRVTAEAFF
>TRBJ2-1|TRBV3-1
CASISRSLAGTGGEQFF
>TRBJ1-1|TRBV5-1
CASSLWRQNTEAFF
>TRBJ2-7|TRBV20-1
CRWGHDEQLQYF
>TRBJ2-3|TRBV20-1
CSARDVAGGYF
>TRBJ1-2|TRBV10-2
CASSDMPNYGYTF
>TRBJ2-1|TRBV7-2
CASRHRRNTGELF
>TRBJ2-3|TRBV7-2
CASSSSGGPNTQYF
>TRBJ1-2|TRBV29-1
CSVSAGAAYGYTF
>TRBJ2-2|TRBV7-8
CASSDQLVDTGELFF
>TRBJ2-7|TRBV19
CASSIADRGYEQYF
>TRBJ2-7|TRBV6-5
CASSYSDRDYEQYF
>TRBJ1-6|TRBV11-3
CASSDEYHAGSPLHF
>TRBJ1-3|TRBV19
CASRADRGSGNTIYF
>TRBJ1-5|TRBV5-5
CASSGGGRGPQHF
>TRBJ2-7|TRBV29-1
CSVGVGDEQYF
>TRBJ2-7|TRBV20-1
CSATLTGQSYEQYF